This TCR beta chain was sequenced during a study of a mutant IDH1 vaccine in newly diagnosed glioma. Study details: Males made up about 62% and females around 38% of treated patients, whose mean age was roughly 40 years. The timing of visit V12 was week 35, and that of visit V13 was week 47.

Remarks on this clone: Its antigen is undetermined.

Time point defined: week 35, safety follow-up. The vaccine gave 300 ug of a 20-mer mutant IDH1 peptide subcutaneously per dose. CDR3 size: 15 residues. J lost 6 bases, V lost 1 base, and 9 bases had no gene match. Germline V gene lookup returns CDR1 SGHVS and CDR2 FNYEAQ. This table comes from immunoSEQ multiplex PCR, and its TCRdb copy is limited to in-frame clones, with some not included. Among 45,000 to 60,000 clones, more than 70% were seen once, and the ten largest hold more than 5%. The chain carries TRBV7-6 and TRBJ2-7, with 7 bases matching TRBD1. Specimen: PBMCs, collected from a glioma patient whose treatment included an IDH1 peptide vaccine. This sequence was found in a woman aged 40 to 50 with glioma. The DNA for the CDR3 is TGTGCCAGCAGCTTAGGGGGACAGTGGGTGCGCGAGCAGTACTTC. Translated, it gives CASSLGGQWVREQYF. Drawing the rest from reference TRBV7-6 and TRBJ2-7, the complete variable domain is GAGVSQSPRYKVTKRGQDVALRCDPISGHVSLYWYRQALGQGPEFLTYFNYEAQQDKSGLPNDRFSAERPEGSISTLTIQRTEQRDSAMYRCASSLGGQWVREQYFGPGTRLTVT.